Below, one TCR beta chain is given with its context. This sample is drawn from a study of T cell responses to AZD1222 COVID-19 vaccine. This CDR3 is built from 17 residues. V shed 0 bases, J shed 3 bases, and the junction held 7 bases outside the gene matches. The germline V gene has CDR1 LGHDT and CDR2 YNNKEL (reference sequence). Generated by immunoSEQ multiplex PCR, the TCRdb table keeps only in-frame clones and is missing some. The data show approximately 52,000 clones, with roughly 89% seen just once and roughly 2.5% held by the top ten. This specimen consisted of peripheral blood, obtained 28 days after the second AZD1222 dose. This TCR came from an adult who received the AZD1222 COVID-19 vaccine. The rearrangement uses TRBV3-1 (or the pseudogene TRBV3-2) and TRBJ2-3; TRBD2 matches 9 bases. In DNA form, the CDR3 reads TGTGCCAGCAGCCAAGAGGCGGGGGGGAGTAGAACAGATACGCAGTATTTT. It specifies CASSQEAGGSRTDTQYF.